This entry describes one TCR beta chain. No cognate antigen has been identified for it. From a lookup of the germline V gene, CDR1 and CDR2 are SGHRS and YFSETQ. The CDR3 spans 11 residues, from the cysteine through the phenylalanine. The sequence is cut down to CDR3 DNA, 33 bases in frame from base 1. V drops 5 bases and J drops 9 bases, leaving 9 bases in between. The cohort consisted of hundreds of healthy bone marrow donors. At the time of sampling, every cohort member was nominally healthy, though immune exposures that went unrecorded were likely present. The donor was CMV seropositive and was included in the group of about 290 seropositive cohort members. Every donor gave a peripheral blood sample, and the peripheral blood mononuclear cells from that sample were used for TCR beta sequencing. The Qiagen DNeasy Blood Extraction Kit was used to extract genomic DNA from the blood cell samples. The data are from a study of cytomegalovirus exposure and HLA in healthy donors (dated by TCRdb to about 2017). Context from the whole study: In an earlier analysis of 587 of the donors, approximately 300 Gb of sequence data and 100 million or so unique TCR beta sequences from about 180 million T cells were reported. To predict cytomegalovirus infection status, the study combined high-throughput TCR immunosequencing, statistical association of individual TCRs with disease status, and machine learning. Genome-wide SNP genotypes for about 65% of the 666 donors were used in a later genetic analysis, which treated that subset as a discovery cohort. All discovery cohort repertoires had been generated using a single sequencing platform. The number of typed donors differed by locus: about 620-640 for A, B, C, DRB1 and DQB1; approximately 520 for DQA1; roughly 600 for DPA1; and roughly 470 for DPB1. To decide whether each TCR beta V gene segment behaved as functional or pseudogenic, an earlier analysis of over 500 of the donors relied on high-throughput TCR beta sequencing. Alongside the repertoire data, information on donor age, sex, ethnicity and CMV serostatus was compiled. The aim of the study was to test whether cataloging public T cell receptors could identify signatures of past pathogen exposure. Class I and class II HLA loci were covered by the typing at four-digit resolution. The study used immunosequencing to profile the T cell repertoires of several hundred subjects and linked those repertoires to cytomegalovirus serostatus. A later analysis re-analyzed previously published TCR beta repertoires from hundreds of donors and added high-resolution HLA genotyping to study TCR occurrence patterns. Among the approximately 430 genotyped donors, about 83% belonged to the genetic ancestry cluster associated with self-reported Caucasian donors. Besides the first cohort of roughly 700 subjects, a separate validation cohort made up of 120 different subjects was used. A handful of DR-DQ haplotypes were handled as single units for association and clustering because linkage in the cohort was strong. The later analysis used no new phenotypic data to find candidate immune exposures, relying instead on TCR beta sequences and their occurrence across donors. About 300 gigabases of sequencing data and approximately 85 million unique TCR sequences were included in an early release covering 550 to 650 HLA-typed donors. On average, about 200,000 unique TCR beta nucleotide sequences were sequenced per donor among about 400 genotyped donors of the cohort, with around 19% of those sequences being non-productive.

The full study reports these points: A further reported finding was that TCR beta sequences accurately predicted the HLA-A and HLA-B alleles for most subjects in the first cohort. In a later analysis, about 16,000 TCR beta sequences were associated with specific HLA alleles at a false discovery rate of 0.05. This cohort had only TCR beta chains sequenced, and the lack of alpha or paired-chain data limited which features could be detected. Assigning TCR associations to individual alleles was difficult when HLA alleles, especially DR and DQ, strongly co-occurred. In a later analysis, TCR association rates were found to vary across HLA loci, with the most associated TCRs seen for DRB1 alleles and the fewest for HLA-C alleles. Most TCR sequences were observed very rarely across donors, whereas some public TCRs were present in many individuals. The authors suggested that the approach could potentially be extended to other disease states and immunological phenotypes. The 87-base-pair reads could not distinguish some IMGT-functional V segments, including TRBV6-2 and TRBV6-3, so those segments were excluded. Presence/absence analyses assumed roughly uniform sequencing depth across donors, an assumption that may not hold. CMV serostatus was the only immune exposure information available for the cohort. In an earlier analysis of fewer than 750 of the donors, most TCR beta V segments were observed in productive rearrangements about 87% or about 30% of the time, broadly matching IMGT annotations. Correlated functional status among segregating V segments might reflect linkage disequilibrium, but an unknown experimental factor could not be ruled out. A later analysis found that most CMV-associated TCR beta chains appeared HLA-restricted, with HLA associations seemingly driven largely by CMV exposure. Because HLA typing was missing for some donors at each locus, association tests included only the typed subset. Three of the identified cytomegalovirus-associated TCR beta chains were confirmed in vitro to be specific for cytomegalovirus antigens. According to a later genetic analysis, donors in an Asian-associated ancestry cluster had fewer N-insertions in productive TCRs than the roughly 700-donor mean. Cytomegalovirus status was reported to be diagnosed by the classifier with high specificity and sensitivity in both the original and validation cohorts. A later analysis reported that several top co-occurrence clusters appeared linked to parvovirus B19, influenza, CMV and Epstein-Barr virus. The sequencing pipeline was judged likely to have produced a cluster of highly shared sequence variants as a technical artifact. Over 15 rarely observed V segments, including chromosome 9 orphons, were excluded from the earlier analysis of several hundred of the donors because counts were too low. A later genetic analysis associated a missense DCLRE1C variant with V-gene and J-gene trimming of TCR beta chains, and an independent cohort replicated the association. In a later analysis, HLA-associated TCR beta chains were found to be more clonally expanded and to have lower generation probabilities than equally common non-associated chains. A total of about 180 TCR beta chains were listed by the study as associated with cytomegalovirus.

Library generation was performed with the immunoSEQ multiplex PCR assay. For the multiplex PCR, a mixture combining 60 forward primers for TCR Vbeta segments and 13 reverse primers for TCR Jbeta segments was used. The CDR3 region of rearranged TCR beta genes was amplified from genomic DNA with a multiplex PCR assay. The Illumina HiSeq System was used to sequence the amplified TCR beta libraries as 87-base-pair reads. Under the source paper's analysis protocol: Across the 670 or so repertoires, a later analysis counted tens of millions of unique TCR beta chains, 8.5 million to 12 million of which were shared by at least two donors. Raw reads were error-corrected and collapsed into unique sequences by a nearest-neighbor algorithm in which closely related sequences were merged to remove PCR and sequencing errors. To assign V, D and J gene segments, CDR3 sequences were aligned to IMGT reference sequences. For a sequence to be retained, at least a six-nucleotide match to both a V gene segment and a J gene segment was required. A rearrangement was called productive if the CDR3 had no stop codons and remained in frame with V and J, and every other rearrangement was called non-productive. Following IMGT convention, CDR3 was defined as the stretch from the second conserved V-encoded cysteine to the conserved J-encoded phenylalanine. The earlier analysis of some 600 of the donors excluded sequences that lacked an unambiguous match to a single V gene segment. An earlier analysis of some 500 of the donors classified V segments as functional when productive rearrangements were above 56.7% and as segregating when the standard deviation between donors was above 5%. A statistical classification framework was developed to diagnose cytomegalovirus status using the catalog of TCR beta chain sequences. A later analysis assigned V and J genes by comparing TCR nucleotide sequences with IMGT/GENE-DB human TR gene sequences. In a later analysis, CDR3 sequences and most-parsimonious VDJ recombination scenarios were assigned using the TCRdist pipeline. In a later analysis, each TCR beta chain was defined by its CDR3 amino acid sequence together with its V-gene family, and reads lacking a unique V-gene family were excluded. As a way to deal with suspected cross-contamination and a sequencing artifact, a later analysis dropped 450 to 600 nucleotide sequences that were highly shared and had low generation probability. A later analysis calculated a clonal expansion index for each public chain from normalized within-repertoire ranks of inferred template counts. Generation probabilities in a later analysis came from a VDJ recombination model fitted to out-of-frame rearrangements, and those results were checked against IGoR. Hypergeometric tests were used in a later analysis to score TCR-TCR, TCR-HLA and TCR-CMV co-occurrence, with a repertoire-size bias correction applied to the TCR pairs. False discovery rates were estimated in a later analysis by permuting HLA or CMV assignments 20 times. In a later analysis, co-occurring TCRs were grouped using DBSCAN, and TCRdist sequence similarity was added for clustering within HLA-allele-positive subsets. Repertoires with fewer than 30,000 or more than 120,000 public chains, plus five repertoires with anomalous nucleotide sharing, were excluded from co-occurrence clustering. This immuneACCESS table, as held by TCRdb, lists in-frame sequences with V and J called but not all clones. Of the missing ones, under half trace to an unresolved V gene in checked studies; the others have no known cause. V, J and clone size derive from that table, while D and trimming were established from the DNA sequence. The sample table on file contains roughly 74,000 clones. 7.5% of the sample rests with the top ten.

Recombination connected TRBV5-1 to TRBJ2-1, with the D gene uncertain. The sequencing sample was made of PBMCs. This receptor was obtained from a female donor in good health and CMV-seropositive. The CDR3 protein sequence reads: CASRIAGEQFF. The DNA sequence reads TGCGCCAGCAGAATAGCCGGTGAGCAGTTCTTC.